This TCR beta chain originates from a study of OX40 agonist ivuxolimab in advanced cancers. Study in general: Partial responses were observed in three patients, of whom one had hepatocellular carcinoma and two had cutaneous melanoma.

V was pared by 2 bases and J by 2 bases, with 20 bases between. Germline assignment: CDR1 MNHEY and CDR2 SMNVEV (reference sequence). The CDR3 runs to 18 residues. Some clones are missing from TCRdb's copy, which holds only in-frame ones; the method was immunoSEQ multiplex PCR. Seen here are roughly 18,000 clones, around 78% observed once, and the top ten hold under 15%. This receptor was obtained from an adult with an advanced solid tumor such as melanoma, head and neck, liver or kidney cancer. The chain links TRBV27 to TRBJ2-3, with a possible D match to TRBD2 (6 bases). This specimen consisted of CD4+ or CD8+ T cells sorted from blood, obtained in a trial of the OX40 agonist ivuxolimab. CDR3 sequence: CASSLTGLPSLYTDTQYF. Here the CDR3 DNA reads TGTGCCAGCAGTTTAACGGGACTCCCAAGCCTCTACACAGATACGCAGTATTTT.